These 10 T cell receptor beta chains came from one sample sequenced in a study of CD8 T cells in Susac syndrome. Roughly 0.45 to 1 ug RNA was reverse transcribed with random hexamers. Each CDR3 protein is one row after TCRdb ran MiXCR on the immunoSEQ multiplex PCR reads. The sample holds 100,000 to 150,000 distinct CDR3 sequences, approximately 93% seen once. The sequenced material came from CD4+ T cells from PBMCs. The receptor source for this set is a human donor with multiple sclerosis.

This clonotype was observed a single time. The V and J genes are TRBV19 and TRBJ1-2; 10 bases map to TRBD1. The germline V gene has CDR1 LNHDA and CDR2 SQIVND (reference sequence). The J segment lost 8 bases and the V segment lost 9 bases, leaving 12 bases of the junction unmatched. This CDR3 region has 14 residues. The CDR3 bases are TGTGCCAGCAAATCCGGGACAGGGGTTTTGGGCTACACCTTC. This codes for CASKSGTGVLGYTF.

The chain employs TRBV29-1 and TRBJ1-1; no definite D call. CDR3 length: 13 amino acids. Germline-derived CDR1 and CDR2 are SQVTM and ANQGSEA. Deletions cut 4 bases from V and 0 bases from J, with 9 bases between. The CDR3 here is CSVGRALNTEAFF. The CDR3 bases are TGCAGCGTTGGAAGGGCCCTGAACACTGAAGCTTTCTTT.

The chain couples TRBV7-9 to TRBJ2-6; D gene uncertain. The germline V and J ends were trimmed by 9 bases and 0 bases, with 6 bases remaining between them. Germline V gives CDR1 SEHNR, CDR2 FQNEAQ (reference sequence). This CDR3 region has 13 residues. The CDR3 is CASHGSGANVLTF. CDR3 nucleotides: TGTGCCAGTCACGGCTCTGGGGCCAACGTCCTGACTTTC.

The chain combines TRBV3-1 with TRBJ2-7; a possible D gene is TRBD2 (6 bases). Trimming cost V 3 bases and J 0 bases, with 9 bases left between them. CDR3 length: 14 residues. The germline V gene encodes CDR1 LGHDT and CDR2 YNNKEL (reference sequence). For the CDR3, the DNA is TGTGCCAGCAGCCAGGGAGGAGCCTCCTACGAGCAGTACTTC. It codes for CASSQGGASYEQYF.

The chain combines TRBV30 with TRBJ2-1; 7 bases agree with TRBD2. Trimming at V came to 7 bases and at J to 4 bases, leaving 4 bases not matched to a gene. CDR1 is GTSNPN and CDR2 is SVGIG in the germline V gene (reference sequence). This CDR3 has 12 amino acids. CDR3 residues: CASGGPYNEQFF. In DNA, the CDR3 is TGTGCCTCGGGAGGACCTTACAATGAGCAGTTCTTC.

The genes are TRBV20-1 and TRBJ2-1, with D perhaps matching TRBD2 (6 bases). Germline lookup yields CDR1 DFQATT and CDR2 SNEGSKA (reference sequence). With 7 bases removed from V and 0 bases from J, the gap between germline ends came to 22 bases. This CDR3 spans 17 amino acids. DNA of the CDR3: TGCAGTGTTCAGCAAGAATATGGGGGGAGCTCCTACAATGAGCAGTTCTTC. Translating it yields CSVQQEYGGSSYNEQFF.

The V and J genes are TRBV30 and TRBJ2-1; D is ambiguous. V lost 0 bases to trimming and J lost 0 bases, with 9 bases between them. There are 15 residues in the CDR3. Germline CDR1 and CDR2: GTSNPN and SVGIG (reference sequence). CDR3 in amino acids: CAWSVKGFSYNEQFF. The CDR3 DNA reads as TGTGCCTGGAGTGTAAAGGGATTCTCCTACAATGAGCAGTTCTTC.

The V call is TRBV30, the J call TRBJ1-5; weak D call: TRBD1 (6 bases). The CDR3 length is 14 residues. V lost 1 base and J 7 bases, leaving 14 bases between the germline ends. The germline V gene has CDR1 GTSNPN and CDR2 SVGIG (reference sequence). The CDR3 protein is CAWSASGGRQPQHF. CDR3 sequence (DNA): TGTGCCTGGAGTGCTTCGGGGGGCCGGCAGCCCCAGCATTTT. The full variable domain, in which reference TRBV30 and TRBJ1-5 provide the parts outside the CDR3, is SQTIHQWPATLVQPVGSPLSLECTVEGTSNPNLYWYRQAAGRGLQLLFYSVGIGQISSEVPQNLSASRPQDRQFILSSKKLLLSDSGFYLCAWSASGGRQPQHFGDGTRLSIL.

The rearrangement joins TRBV5-1 to TRBJ2-5; 7 positions match TRBD1. The CDR3 consists of 14 residues. Germline V lookup: CDR1 SGHRS, CDR2 YFSETQ. V dropped 5 bases and J dropped 4; count of bases not matched to a gene: 8. CDR3 in DNA: TGCGCCAGCAGTTCGGGACAGCTACTAGAGACCCAGTACTTC. Encoded protein: CASSSGQLLETQYF.

This chain connects TRBV2 to TRBJ2-1, with D unresolved. CDR1 SNHLY and CDR2 FYNNEI come from the germline V gene. V was pared by 7 bases and J by 0 bases, with 10 bases between. The CDR3 contains 14 residues. The CDR3 loop is CASKALSSYNEQFF. Here the CDR3 DNA reads TGTGCCAGCAAGGCTCTAAGCTCCTACAATGAGCAGTTCTTC.